A single sample is the source of the 17 T cell receptor beta chains below, sequenced in a study of blood T cell repertoires in COVID-19. Here immunoSEQ multiplex PCR was the method, and the copy in TCRdb shows in-frame clones only, minus some. Here the sample spans about 250,000 clones, 80% to 85% being singletons. The sample was peripheral blood. The receptors derive from a man aged 45-65 years with active or convalescent COVID-19.

The chain recombines TRBV27 with TRBJ1-2, with TRBD1 identical over 7 bases. This CDR3 has 14 residues. Germline CDR1 reads MNHEY; CDR2 reads SMNVEV (reference sequence). V lost 5 bases to trimming and J lost 1 base; unmatched junction nucleotides: 4. Written as DNA, the CDR3 is TGTGCCAGCAGTAGGGGACAGCTTAACTATGGCTACACCTTC. Amino acids: CASSRGQLNYGYTF.

There are a few counts of this clone. This chain uses TRBV19 with TRBJ2-3; D is unresolved. Germline V lookup: CDR1 LNHDA, CDR2 SQIVND (reference sequence). The CDR3 consists of 11 residues. V gave up 6 bases and J gave up 2 bases, with 3 bases separating them. CDR3 sequence (DNA): TGTGCCAGTAGCCTCACAGATACGCAGTATTTT. This encodes CASSLTDTQYF.

This chain uses TRBV7-2 with TRBJ1-2, with unresolved D. Germline V gene data show CDR1 as SGHTA and CDR2 as FQGNSA. This CDR3 spans 13 amino acids. Deletions cut 2 bases from V and 1 base from J, with 5 bases between. The CDR3 coding sequence is TGTGCCAGCAGCTTAATGCGTAACTATGGCTACACCTTC. Residues: CASSLMRNYGYTF.

V and J are TRBV10-3 and TRBJ1-4; 7 positions match TRBD1. Germline CDR1 and CDR2: ENHRY and SYGVKD. This CDR3 comprises 15 residues. The V gene end was trimmed by 0 bases and the J gene end by 8 bases; junction bases not matched to a gene: 6. DNA for the CDR3: TGTGCCATCAGTGAGTCAGGAGGGGGCGAGGAAAAACTGTTTTTT. Its translation: CAISESGGGEEKLFF.

The J gene is TRBJ1-2, the V gene TRBV28; the match to TRBD1 covers 8 bases. Losses at the gene ends were 8 bases for V and 4 bases for J; bases not matched to a gene: 12. The CDR3 is 15 residues long. The V gene's germline CDR1 is MDHEN and CDR2 SYDVKM. Written as DNA, the CDR3 is TGTGCCAGCCGAGACCGAAAGACAGGGGCCTATGGCTACACCTTC. Protein sequence: CASRDRKTGAYGYTF.

This clone was recorded only once. J is TRBJ2-1 and V is TRBV12-3 or TRBV12-4; D is unclear. V shed 2 bases and J shed 5 bases, with 7 bases lying between them. This CDR3 is 13 amino acids long. Here the CDR3 reads CASSLRADNEQFF. The DNA for the CDR3 is TGTGCCAGCAGTTTACGAGCTGACAATGAGCAGTTCTTC.

The chain couples TRBV29-1 to TRBJ2-5, with a possible D match to TRBD1 (5 bases). This CDR3 is built from 11 residues. CDR1 and CDR2 (germline): SQVTM, ANQGSEA. V lost 3 bases and J 8 bases, leaving 10 bases between the germline ends. In DNA form, the CDR3 reads TGCAGCGTTGATTCCCAGGGTACCCAGTACTTC. Translating gives CSVDSQGTQYF.

The chain has TRBV30 and TRBJ1-2; D is uncertain. Germline CDR1 GTSNPN, CDR2 SVGIG (reference sequence). The V end lost 0 bases, the J end lost 8 bases, and 10 bases lay between the germline ends. This CDR3 has 12 residues. The DNA for the CDR3 is TGTGCCTGGAGTGTAGATTCAGGAGGCTACACCTTC. It yields the protein CAWSVDSGGYTF.

This chain connects TRBV27 to TRBJ1-6; D is undetermined. CDR3 length: 13 residues. Germline CDR1 reads MNHEY; CDR2 reads SMNVEV (reference sequence). V lost 5 bases and J lost 7, with 9 bases in between. CDR3 protein: CASSTIRNSPLHF. CDR3 bases: TGTGCCAGCAGTACCATCAGGAATTCACCCCTCCACTTT.

In nucleotides, the CDR3 is TGTGCCAGCTCACCAGGGGAGAATCAGCCCCAGCATTTT. It encodes CASSPGENQPQHF. The V and J genes are TRBV18 and TRBJ1-5, with D unclear. The CDR3 extends over 13 amino acids. V dropped 2 bases and J dropped 4 bases, with 6 bases sitting between them. Germline loops: CDR1 KGHSH, CDR2 LQKENI.

The CDR3 loop reads CASSYSTGNRNYTF. As DNA, the CDR3 is TGTGCCAGCAGTTACTCAACAGGGAATCGAAACTACACCTTC. The chain couples TRBV6-5 to TRBJ1-2; weak D call: TRBD1 (6 bases). V was pared by 0 bases and J by 10 bases, with 15 bases between. Per the germline V gene, CDR1 is MNHEY and CDR2 is SVGAGI. CDR3 length: 14 amino acids.

Remarks on this clone: Different DNA sequences within this sample yield the same CDR3. V gene TRBV12-3 or TRBV12-4 combines with J gene TRBJ1-2; tentative D call: TRBD1 (6 bases). The CDR3 sequence is 13 residues long. With 3 bases removed from V and 6 bases from J, the gap between germline ends came to 11 bases. CDR3: CASSFNRENGYTF. As DNA, the CDR3 is TGTGCCAGCAGTTTCAACAGGGAGAATGGCTACACCTTC.

The chain employs TRBV5-6 and TRBJ2-3, with 10 bases fitting TRBD2. V lost 4 bases to trimming and J lost 7 bases; unmatched junction nucleotides: 15. The germline V gene has CDR1 SGHDT and CDR2 YYEEEE. This CDR3 spans 17 amino acids. This CDR3 is CASSPTFLAGGLNTQYF. The CDR3 DNA is TGTGCCAGCAGCCCTACCTTTTTAGCGGGGGGCCTGAATACGCAGTATTTT.

The chain is built from TRBV4-1 and TRBJ2-3; no firm D call. CDR3 length: 15 residues. Trimming shortened V by 1 base and J by 0 bases, and 8 bases separated the two germline ends. Looked up from germline, CDR1 is MGHRA and CDR2 is YSYEKL. The CDR3 DNA is TGCGCCAGCAGCCAAGCGGTCTCTAGCACAGATACGCAGTATTTT. Its translation is CASSQAVSSTDTQYF.

In this sample, this clone turned up a few times. The J gene is TRBJ1-5, the V gene TRBV6-6; D is perhaps TRBD1 (5 bases). The germline V gene has CDR1 MNHNY and CDR2 SVGAGI (reference sequence). Between the trimmed V and J ends, which lost 4 bases and 5 bases, there was a span of 9 bases. This CDR3 has 13 amino acids. The CDR3 reads CASSLDSHQPQHF. In DNA, the CDR3 is TGTGCCAGCAGTTTAGACAGCCATCAGCCCCAGCATTTT.

The CDR3, as DNA: TGTGCCAGCAGCGTAGCTACGGGGATTAAGAACACTGAAGCTTTCTTT. Translation: CASSVATGIKNTEAFF. V usage is TRBV9 and J usage is TRBJ1-1, with D hard to call. The germline gives CDR1 SGDLS, CDR2 YYNGEE. Trimming stripped 0 bases from V and 1 base from J, with 13 bases between. The CDR3 runs to 16 residues.

In this sample, this clone turned up once. The chain couples TRBV11-2 to TRBJ2-1, with D possibly TRBD2 on 6 matching bases. The CDR3 runs to 15 residues. CDR1 and CDR2 (germline): SGHAT, FQNNGV. With 4 bases removed from V and 9 bases from J, the gap between germline ends came to 19 bases. CDR3 protein: CASSSPDPGGIEQFF. The CDR3, as DNA: TGTGCCAGCAGCTCCCCGGACCCTGGAGGGATTGAGCAGTTCTTC.